This entry is about one TCR beta chain. This clonotype was counted only a few times. Its antigen has not been determined. No per-base quality is available; no much larger clone lies one base away. Reads for this sample came from an Illumina NovaSeq 6000. TCR cDNA was made using 5'RACE template switching, a step that added a universal primer site and unique molecular identifiers. cDNA synthesis was primed from both the TCR alpha and TCR beta constant segments. Library amplification involved two PCR steps, and the second step added sample barcodes and sequencing adapters. Libraries were sequenced on Illumina HiSeq 2500 (2x100 bp) or NovaSeq (2x150 bp). In the authors' own workflow: Reads were demultiplexed and collapsed into UMI consensus sequences with MIGEC, and V(D)J alignment was performed with MiXCR. Vaccine-responding clonotypes were identified with edgeR using replicate PBMC samples, with FDR below 0.01 and a log2 fold change above 5 up to day 15 being required. Each bulk clonotype was labeled CD4 or CD8 based on which sequenced repertoire, CD4 or CD8, contained the clonotype at higher abundance. TCRdb ran its own pipeline on the public reads, namely fastp trimming at Q25 and MiXCR clone calling, and kept in-frame beta chains. Entries are consolidated by CDR3 protein sequence, retaining the most common genes and DNA. The V and J calls reflect TCRdb's pipeline rather than the authors' work. In this sample the table shows a few hundred thousand distinct CDR3 sequences, about 5.2% of which occur a single time. Approximately 3.5% of the sample belongs to the ten largest clones.

The treatment or condition label, as the study defines it: live attenuated yellow fever vaccine strain. A standard Ficoll-Paque protocol was used to isolate PBMCs from peripheral blood. CD4 and CD8 T-cell fractions were isolated with Dynabeads CD4 and CD8 positive selection kits. RNA was extracted with TriZol from bulk PBMCs, CD4 and CD8 fractions, and dextramer-positive and dextramer-negative fractions. This entry belongs to a study of T cells after yellow fever vaccination (dated 2019 in TCRdb). Context from the whole study: The SMART-Seq v4 Ultra Low Input RNA kit was used to prepare libraries from fractions with low cell numbers. To follow T-cell clones before and after both primary and booster YFV17D yellow fever vaccination, bulk TCR alpha and beta repertoires underwent longitudinal sequencing. Two healthy male donors made up the cohort, one aged 18 to 30 years and the other aged 30 to 40 years. Blood was collected at multiple timepoints before and after primary and secondary immunization, and bulk PBMC replicates and cell subsets were isolated.

Broad study findings and their caveats: Because abundant contaminating clonotypes from the bulk population could be contained in FACS-sorted repertoires, computational filtering was required. The secondary T-cell response was found to be weaker but faster than the primary response, with a peak reached on day 5 rather than on day 15. The study included only two donors, which limits how far the findings can be generalized. A small share of clonotypes occurred in both CD4 and CD8 compartments, likely arising from convergent recombination. After the booster, most clones that had expanded after primary vaccination were detected again (nearly 97% of CD4 and more than 80% of CD8), suggesting broad maintenance of memory.

The germline V gene supplies CDR1 SGHRS and CDR2 YFSETQ. There are 15 amino acids in the CDR3, from cysteine to phenylalanine inclusive. Only CDR3 DNA remains: 45 bases, in frame from the first base. Trimmed from V: 5 bases; trimmed from J: 3 bases; junction bases lacking a gene match: 9. The TCR originated in a man younger than 35 who received the YFV17D yellow fever vaccine. Specimen: CD4+ T cells sorted from PBMCs, collected on the day of the yellow fever booster vaccination. The rearranged chain carries TRBV5-1 and TRBJ2-3, and 7 bases in between align with TRBD2. DNA sequence: TGCGCCAGCAGTCTGATAGGGAGGGTGACAGATACGCAGTATTTT. It encodes CASSLIGRVTDTQYF. This CDR3, with the reference TRBV5-1 and TRBJ2-3 proteins standing in past its ends, gives the full variable domain KAGVTQTPRYLIKTRGQQVTLSCSPISGHRSVSWYQQTPGQGLQFLFEYFSETQRNKGNFPGRFSGRQFSNSRSEMNVSTLELGDSALYLCASSLIGRVTDTQYFGPGTRLTVL.